Below, 17 T cell receptor beta chains from the same sample are listed, as sequenced in a study of technical replicates of blood from a handful of donors. The protocol was immunoSEQ multiplex PCR, while the TCRdb copy is restricted to in-frame clones and leaves out a portion. Found here are fewer than 85,000 clones, approximately 96% of them singletons; the top ten hold about 0.3%. The sequencing input was T cells isolated from PBMCs. These receptors all stem from a human donor in good health.

V gene TRBV19 combines with J gene TRBJ2-3; D is possibly TRBD2 (5 bases). V was cut by 7 bases and J by 3 bases, with 17 bases left in between. Germline CDR1 reads LNHDA; CDR2 reads SQIVND (reference sequence). This CDR3 has 15 residues. The CDR3 DNA is TGTGCCAGTAAGTTGAGCGGAAGTCAGACAGATACGCAGTATTTT. This translates into CASKLSGSQTDTQYF.

The chain links TRBV6-1 to TRBJ2-3, with D perhaps matching TRBD2 (6 bases). V was shortened by 0 bases and J by 4 bases, with 11 bases between the two germline ends. This CDR3 has 15 residues. The germline CDR1 and CDR2 sequences are MNHNS and SASEGT. CDR3 amino acids: CASSEALGSPDTQYF. In DNA form, the CDR3 reads TGTGCCAGCAGTGAAGCGCTCGGGAGCCCAGATACGCAGTATTTT.

V is TRBV4-1 and J is TRBJ1-2, with D possibly TRBD1 on 5 matching bases. The CDR3 is 13 amino acids. Per germline, CDR1 MGHRA and CDR2 YSYEKL. Trimming took 2 bases from V and 4 from J, leaving 8 bases between them. Here the CDR3 DNA reads TGCGCCAGCAGCCAACAGGGATCCTATGGCTACACCTTC. This encodes CASSQQGSYGYTF.

The chain employs TRBV2 and TRBJ2-3; a possible D gene is TRBD2 (5 bases). Trimming left V 4 bases short and J 0 bases short, with 8 bases between. The CDR3 length is 14 residues. Germline assignment: CDR1 SNHLY and CDR2 FYNNEI. This CDR3 is CASSVTRSTDTQYF. Written as DNA, the CDR3 is TGTGCCAGCAGTGTTACTAGAAGCACAGATACGCAGTATTTT.

This chain links TRBV4-1 with TRBJ2-1; D perhaps matches TRBD2 (5 bases). Germline V gives CDR1 MGHRA, CDR2 YSYEKL. This CDR3 comprises 12 residues. Trimming removed 4 bases from V and 7 bases from J, with 8 bases in between. CDR3 DNA: TGCGCCAGCAGCCCGGGAAGAAATGAGCAGTTCTTC. Encoded protein: CASSPGRNEQFF.

The rearrangement joins TRBV29-1 to TRBJ2-2, with 7 bases fitting TRBD1. This CDR3 spans 20 amino acids. From germline, CDR1 is SQVTM and CDR2 ANQGSEA. The V segment lost 4 bases and the J segment 4 bases; nucleotides outside the gene matches: 24. This chain's CDR3 is CSVAASSPFRQGPFTGELFF. Written as DNA, the CDR3 is TGCAGCGTTGCTGCCAGCTCCCCATTTAGACAGGGCCCATTCACCGGGGAGCTGTTTTTT.

The chain couples TRBV25-1 to TRBJ2-1, with D perhaps matching TRBD2 (6 bases). Germline V gives CDR1 MGHDK, CDR2 SYGVNS. Trimming removed 4 bases at V and 10 bases at J, with 14 bases between. The CDR3 has 13 amino acids. The CDR3 nucleotides read TGTGCCAGCAGTGTCGCCGGGAGAGACGAGCAGTTCTTC. This sequence encodes CASSVAGRDEQFF.

CDR3 bases: TGTGCCAGCAGTTTAGTTAGAGGCAATGAGCAGTTCTTC. Protein sequence: CASSLVRGNEQFF. The V call is TRBV27, the J call TRBJ2-1; D gene uncertain. From germline, CDR1 is MNHEY and CDR2 SMNVEV (reference sequence). V was pared by 2 bases and J by 6 bases, with 8 bases between. This CDR3 has 13 amino acids.

V and J are TRBV5-1 and TRBJ2-5, with 11 bases matching TRBD2. V dropped 4 bases and J dropped 5; count of bases not matched to a gene: 10. The length of the CDR3 is 16 residues. Germline CDR1 and CDR2: SGHRS and YFSETQ. The CDR3 reads CASSVGLAGGFETQYF. The CDR3 DNA reads TGCGCCAGCAGCGTCGGTCTAGCGGGAGGTTTTGAGACCCAGTACTTC.

This clone has just one count. V usage is TRBV4-2 and J usage is TRBJ2-7; possibly TRBD1 for D (6 bases). The germline V gene has CDR1 LGHNA and CDR2 YNFKEQ. Trimming took off 0 bases at V and 6 bases at J, with 12 bases between the two ends. This CDR3 is 14 amino acids long. For the CDR3, the DNA is TGTGCCAGCAGCCAAGAGTCACTAGGGGGCGAGCAGTACTTC. Protein product: CASSQESLGGEQYF.

V and J are TRBV21-1 and TRBJ2-7; TRBD1, the table's D call, was not compared with the DNA. TRBV21-1 is labeled a pseudogene. This CDR3 has 14 amino acids. The CDR3 sequence: CASSKKQGRYEQYF. For the CDR3, the DNA is TGTGCCAGCAGCAAAAAGCAGGGTAGGTACGAGCAGTACTTC.

J is TRBJ2-2 and V is TRBV4-2, with D possibly being TRBD2 (5 bases). This CDR3 spans 16 amino acids. V was shortened by 0 bases and J by 8 bases, with 16 bases between the two germline ends. Germline V lookup: CDR1 LGHNA, CDR2 YNFKEQ. Here the CDR3 reads CASSQEWKDFNGELFF. The CDR3, as DNA: TGTGCCAGCAGCCAAGAATGGAAGGACTTCAATGGGGAGCTGTTTTTT.

The genes are TRBV7-2 and TRBJ1-4; weak D call: TRBD1 (6 bases). The germline CDR1 and CDR2 sequences are SGHTA and FQGNSA. Trimming stripped 2 bases from V and 14 bases from J, with 12 bases between. The CDR3 is made up of 12 amino acids. CDR3 sequence (DNA): TGTGCCAGCAGCTTATTTGGGGGCCTTCTGTTTTTT. Its translation is CASSLFGGLLFF.

This chain connects TRBV10-3 to TRBJ1-4, with D hard to call. The CDR3 loop spans 13 amino acids. With 7 bases removed from V and 3 bases from J, the gap between germline ends came to 9 bases. CDR1 ENHRY and CDR2 SYGVKD come from the germline V gene. CDR3 amino acids: CAITREPNEKLFF. Written as DNA, the CDR3 is TGTGCCATCACCCGGGAACCTAATGAAAAACTGTTTTTT.

J is TRBJ2-7 and V is TRBV7-9; D is perhaps TRBD2 (6 bases). The germline V gene has CDR1 SEHNR and CDR2 FQNEAQ (reference sequence). The CDR3 totals 12 residues. Trimming left V 5 bases short and J 5 bases short, with 10 bases between. CDR3 nucleotide sequence: TGTGCCAGCAGCCCAACTAGCAACGAGCAGTACTTC. This encodes CASSPTSNEQYF.

The chain combines TRBV5-1 with TRBJ2-7; the match to TRBD2 covers 10 bases. This CDR3 is 20 amino acids long. The V segment lost 0 bases and the J segment 2 bases; nucleotides outside the gene matches: 17. CDR1 and CDR2 (germline): SGHRS, YFSETQ. The CDR3 DNA reads as TGCGCCAGCAGCTTGGAGACAGAGTTTTTGGGACTAGCGTTTACCTACGAGCAGTACTTC. It encodes CASSLETEFLGLAFTYEQYF.

The V and J genes are TRBV27 and TRBJ2-7; the match to TRBD2 covers 7 bases. Looked up from germline, CDR1 is MNHEY and CDR2 is SMNVEV (reference sequence). This CDR3 comprises 13 residues. V was pared by 0 bases and J by 7 bases, with 3 bases of the junction left unmatched. For the CDR3, the DNA is TGTGCCAGCAGTTTATCACGGGGAGGGGAGCAGTACTTC. This gives the protein CASSLSRGGEQYF.